This T cell receptor beta chain appears in the sequencing data of a study of identical twins. Template switching created a universal primer site, and the cDNA included unique molecular identifiers. TCRdb processed the 5' RACE reads anew with MiXCR; each CDR3 protein has one entry. The data contain hundreds of thousands of distinct CDR3 sequences, roughly an eighth of them singletons. There were only healthy Caucasians among the donors. Germline loops: CDR1 SQVTM, CDR2 ANQGSEA. V lost 2 bases, J lost 4 bases, and 8 bases stayed unmatched. The CDR3 is made up of 15 amino acids. These same data were also listed under a study on yellow fever vaccine responses in identical twins. That study reports: Twins reportedly mounted vaccine T cell responses that seemed partly convergent, partly personalized.

Sequenced sample: PBMCs. This TCR was sampled from a woman under 30 in good health. The rearrangement links TRBV29-1 to TRBJ2-7; 10 positions agree with TRBD2. CDR3 bases: TGCAGCGTTGAATCCAATCTAGCGGGAGCGTACGAGCAGTACTTC. Translating it yields CSVESNLAGAYEQYF.